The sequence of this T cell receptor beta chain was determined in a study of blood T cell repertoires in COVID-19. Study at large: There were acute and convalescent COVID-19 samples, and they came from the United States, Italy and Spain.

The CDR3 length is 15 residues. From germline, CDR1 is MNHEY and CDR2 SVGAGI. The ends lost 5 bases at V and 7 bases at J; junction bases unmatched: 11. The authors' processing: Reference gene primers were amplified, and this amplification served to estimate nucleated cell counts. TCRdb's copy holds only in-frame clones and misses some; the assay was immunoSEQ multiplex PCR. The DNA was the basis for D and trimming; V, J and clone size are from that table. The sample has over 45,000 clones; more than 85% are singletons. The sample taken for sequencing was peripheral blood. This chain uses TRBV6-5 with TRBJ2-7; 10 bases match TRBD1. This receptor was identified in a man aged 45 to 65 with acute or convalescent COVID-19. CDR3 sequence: CASSTSGTGALEQYF. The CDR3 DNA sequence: TGTGCCAGCAGTACTTCCGGGACAGGGGCCCTAGAGCAGTACTTC.